This T cell receptor beta chain was observed in a study of T cells in pancreatic ductal adenocarcinoma. Some clones are missing from TCRdb's copy, which holds only in-frame ones; the method was immunoSEQ multiplex PCR. This table has tens of thousands of clones, 90% to 95% appearing once. Surgery without prior neoadjuvant therapy was the treatment of the selected pancreatic ductal adenocarcinoma patients. V dropped 8 bases and J dropped 0 bases, with 18 bases sitting between them. The germline V gene encodes CDR1 SEHNR and CDR2 FQNEAQ (reference sequence). CDR3 length: 16 amino acids. The chain couples TRBV7-9 to TRBJ2-3, with D perhaps TRBD2 (6 bases). The sequence was obtained from a human donor with pancreatic ductal adenocarcinoma. The sample comprised PBMCs. The CDR3, as DNA: TGTGCCAGCTCTGGCCTGCCGGGGACTAGCACAGATACGCAGTATTTT. It codes for CASSGLPGTSTDTQYF.